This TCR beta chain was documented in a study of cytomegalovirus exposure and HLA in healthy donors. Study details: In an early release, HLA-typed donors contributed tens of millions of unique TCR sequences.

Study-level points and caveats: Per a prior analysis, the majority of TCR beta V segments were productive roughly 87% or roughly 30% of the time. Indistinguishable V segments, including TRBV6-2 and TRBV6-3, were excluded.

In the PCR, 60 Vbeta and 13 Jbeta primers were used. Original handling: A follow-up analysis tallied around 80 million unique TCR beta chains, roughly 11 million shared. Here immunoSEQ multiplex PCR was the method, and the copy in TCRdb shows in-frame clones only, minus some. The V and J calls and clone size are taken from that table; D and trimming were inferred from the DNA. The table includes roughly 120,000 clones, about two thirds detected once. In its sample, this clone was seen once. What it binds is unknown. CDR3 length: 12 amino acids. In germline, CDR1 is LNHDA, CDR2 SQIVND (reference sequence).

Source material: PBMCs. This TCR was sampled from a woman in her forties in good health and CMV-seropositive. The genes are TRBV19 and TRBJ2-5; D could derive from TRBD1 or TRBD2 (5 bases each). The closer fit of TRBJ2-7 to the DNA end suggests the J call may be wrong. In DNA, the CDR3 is TGTGCCAGTAGTTATGGGGGCTACGAGCAGTACTTC. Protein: CASSYGGYEQYF.